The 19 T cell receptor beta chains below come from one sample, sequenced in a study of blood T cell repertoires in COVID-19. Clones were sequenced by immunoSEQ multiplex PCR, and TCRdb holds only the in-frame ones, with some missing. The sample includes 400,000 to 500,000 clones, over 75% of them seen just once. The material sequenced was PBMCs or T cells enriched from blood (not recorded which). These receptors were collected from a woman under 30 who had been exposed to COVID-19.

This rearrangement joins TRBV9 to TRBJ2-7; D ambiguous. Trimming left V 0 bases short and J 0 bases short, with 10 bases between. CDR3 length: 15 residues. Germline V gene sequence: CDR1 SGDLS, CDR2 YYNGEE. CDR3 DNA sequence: TGTGCCAGCAGCGTAGGTCCCGGTAGCTCCTACGAGCAGTACTTC. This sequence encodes CASSVGPGSSYEQYF.

The CDR3 region is CASSSPGLAKNIQYF. For the CDR3, the DNA is TGTGCCAGCAGTTCACCGGGATTAGCCAAAAACATTCAGTACTTC. The chain employs TRBV6-2 or TRBV6-3 and TRBJ2-4; a possible D gene is TRBD2 (5 bases). In germline, CDR1 is MNHEY, CDR2 SVGEGT. V shed 4 bases and J shed 0 bases, with 10 bases lying between them. The CDR3 sequence is 15 residues long.

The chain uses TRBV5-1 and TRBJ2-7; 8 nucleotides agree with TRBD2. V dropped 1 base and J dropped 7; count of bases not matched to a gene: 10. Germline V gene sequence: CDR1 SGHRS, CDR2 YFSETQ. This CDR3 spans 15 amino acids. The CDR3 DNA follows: TGCGCCAGCAGCTTGTATACTAGCGGCCTTCAAGAGCAGTACTTC. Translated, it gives CASSLYTSGLQEQYF.

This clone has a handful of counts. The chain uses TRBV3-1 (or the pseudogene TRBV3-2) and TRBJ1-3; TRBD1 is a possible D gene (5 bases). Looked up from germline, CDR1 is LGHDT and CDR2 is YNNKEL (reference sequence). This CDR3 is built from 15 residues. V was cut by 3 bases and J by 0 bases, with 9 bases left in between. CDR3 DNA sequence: TGTGCCAGCAGCCACCTGACAGACTCTGGAAACACCATATATTTT. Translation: CASSHLTDSGNTIYF.

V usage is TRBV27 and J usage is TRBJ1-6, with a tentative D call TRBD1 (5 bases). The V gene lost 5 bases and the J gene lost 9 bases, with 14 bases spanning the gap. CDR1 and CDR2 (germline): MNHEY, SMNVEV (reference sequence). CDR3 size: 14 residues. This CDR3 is CASSIGVGGSPLHF. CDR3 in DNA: TGTGCCAGCAGTATAGGGGTCGGCGGTTCACCCCTCCACTTT.

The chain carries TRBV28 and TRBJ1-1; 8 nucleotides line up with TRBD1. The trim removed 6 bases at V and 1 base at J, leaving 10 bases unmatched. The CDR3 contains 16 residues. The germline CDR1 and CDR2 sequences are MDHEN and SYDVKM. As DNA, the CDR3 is TGTGCCAGCAGCCCGGACAGGGAACTTTCGAACACTGAAGCTTTCTTT. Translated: CASSPDRELSNTEAFF.

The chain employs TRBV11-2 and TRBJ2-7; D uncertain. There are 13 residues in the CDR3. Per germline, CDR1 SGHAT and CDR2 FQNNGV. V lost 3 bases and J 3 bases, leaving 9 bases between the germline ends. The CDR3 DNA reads TGTGCCAGCAGCTTTAGCCGAAGCTACGAGCAGTACTTC. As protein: CASSFSRSYEQYF. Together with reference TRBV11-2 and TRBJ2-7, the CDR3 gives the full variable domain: EAGVAQSPRYKIIEKRQSVAFWCNPISGHATLYWYQQILGQGPKLLIQFQNNGVVDDSQLPKDRFSAERLKGVDSTLKIQPAKLEDSAVYLCASSFSRSYEQYFGPGTRLTVT.

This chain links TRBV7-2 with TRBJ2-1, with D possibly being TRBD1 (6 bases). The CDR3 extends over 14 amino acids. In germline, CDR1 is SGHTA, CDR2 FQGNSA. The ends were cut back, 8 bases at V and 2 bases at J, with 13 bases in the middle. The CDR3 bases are TGTGCCAGCCTTTACAGGGAGCCCTACAATGAGCAGTTCTTC. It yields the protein CASLYREPYNEQFF.

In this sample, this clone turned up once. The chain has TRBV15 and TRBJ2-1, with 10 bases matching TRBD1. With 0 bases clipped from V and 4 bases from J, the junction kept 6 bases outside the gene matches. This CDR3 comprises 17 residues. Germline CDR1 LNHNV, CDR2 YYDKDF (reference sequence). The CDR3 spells CATSREPGQGIYNEQFF. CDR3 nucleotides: TGTGCCACCAGCAGAGAGCCGGGACAGGGGATATACAATGAGCAGTTCTTC.

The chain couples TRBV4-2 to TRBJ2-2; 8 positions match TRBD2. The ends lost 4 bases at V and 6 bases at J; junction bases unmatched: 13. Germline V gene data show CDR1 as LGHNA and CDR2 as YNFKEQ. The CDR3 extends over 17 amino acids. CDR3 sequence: CASSPAIGTSRSGELFF. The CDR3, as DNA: TGTGCCAGCAGCCCGGCCATAGGGACTAGTAGGTCCGGGGAGCTGTTTTTT.

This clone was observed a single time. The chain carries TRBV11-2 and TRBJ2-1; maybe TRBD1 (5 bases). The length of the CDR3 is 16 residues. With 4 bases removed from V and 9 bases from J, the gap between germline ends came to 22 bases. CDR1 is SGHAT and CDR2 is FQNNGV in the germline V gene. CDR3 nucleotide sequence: TGTGCCAGCAGCTCCACAAATCCAGGGCTGTCCGGTGAGCAGTTCTTC. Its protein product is CASSSTNPGLSGEQFF.

DNA of the CDR3: TGTGCCAGCAGACCCGGGGAAGGTAACTATGGCTACACCTTC. This translates into CASRPGEGNYGYTF. The V call is TRBV6-5, the J call TRBJ1-2; no firm D call. The germline V gene encodes CDR1 MNHEY and CDR2 SVGAGI. The CDR3 consists of 14 residues. Deletions cut 6 bases from V and 1 base from J, with 12 bases between.

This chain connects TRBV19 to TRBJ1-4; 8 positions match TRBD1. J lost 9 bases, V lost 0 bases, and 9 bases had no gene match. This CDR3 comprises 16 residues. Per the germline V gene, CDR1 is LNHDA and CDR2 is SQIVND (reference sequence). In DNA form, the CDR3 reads TGTGCCAGTAGTATAGATCCCGGGACAGGACTCCAAAAACTGTTTTTT. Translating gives CASSIDPGTGLQKLFF.

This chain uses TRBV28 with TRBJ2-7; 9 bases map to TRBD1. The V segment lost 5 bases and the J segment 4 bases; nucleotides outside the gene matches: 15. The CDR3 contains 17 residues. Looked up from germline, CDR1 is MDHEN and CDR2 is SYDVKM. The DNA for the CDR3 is TGTGCCAGCAGTGGGTTTCGACAGGGGGAGACAGGATACGAGCAGTACTTC. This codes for CASSGFRQGETGYEQYF.

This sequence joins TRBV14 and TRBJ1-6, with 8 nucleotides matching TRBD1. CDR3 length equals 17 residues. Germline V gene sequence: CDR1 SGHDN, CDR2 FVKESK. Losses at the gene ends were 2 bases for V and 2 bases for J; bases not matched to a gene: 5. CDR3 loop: CASSQFRDRPYNSPLHF. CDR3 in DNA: TGTGCCAGCAGCCAATTCCGGGACAGGCCCTATAATTCACCCCTCCACTTT.

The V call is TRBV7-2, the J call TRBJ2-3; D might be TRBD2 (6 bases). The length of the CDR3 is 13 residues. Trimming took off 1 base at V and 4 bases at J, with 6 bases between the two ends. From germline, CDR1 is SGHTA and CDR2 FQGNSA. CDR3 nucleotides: TGTGCCAGCAGCTTAGTAGCGGCAGATACGCAGTATTTT. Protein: CASSLVAADTQYF.

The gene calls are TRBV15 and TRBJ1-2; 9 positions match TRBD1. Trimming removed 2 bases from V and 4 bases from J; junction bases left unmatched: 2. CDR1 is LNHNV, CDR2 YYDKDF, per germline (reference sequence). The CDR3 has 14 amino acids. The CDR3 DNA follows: TGTGCCACCAGCAGAAAGGGACAGGGCTATGGCTACACCTTC. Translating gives CATSRKGQGYGYTF.

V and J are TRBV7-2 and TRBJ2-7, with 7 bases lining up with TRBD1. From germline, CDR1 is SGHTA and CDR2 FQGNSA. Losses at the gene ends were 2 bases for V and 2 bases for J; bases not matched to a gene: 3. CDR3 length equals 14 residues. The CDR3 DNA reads TGTGCCAGCAGCTTAACGACAGGGCCCTACGAGCAGTACTTC. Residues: CASSLTTGPYEQYF.

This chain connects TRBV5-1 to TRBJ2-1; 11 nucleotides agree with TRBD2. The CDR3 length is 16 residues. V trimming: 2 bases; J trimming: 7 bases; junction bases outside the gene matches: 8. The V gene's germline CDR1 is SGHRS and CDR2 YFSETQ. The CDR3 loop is CASSLLAGGPGNEQFF. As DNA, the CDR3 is TGCGCCAGCAGCTTATTAGCGGGGGGGCCCGGGAATGAGCAGTTCTTC.